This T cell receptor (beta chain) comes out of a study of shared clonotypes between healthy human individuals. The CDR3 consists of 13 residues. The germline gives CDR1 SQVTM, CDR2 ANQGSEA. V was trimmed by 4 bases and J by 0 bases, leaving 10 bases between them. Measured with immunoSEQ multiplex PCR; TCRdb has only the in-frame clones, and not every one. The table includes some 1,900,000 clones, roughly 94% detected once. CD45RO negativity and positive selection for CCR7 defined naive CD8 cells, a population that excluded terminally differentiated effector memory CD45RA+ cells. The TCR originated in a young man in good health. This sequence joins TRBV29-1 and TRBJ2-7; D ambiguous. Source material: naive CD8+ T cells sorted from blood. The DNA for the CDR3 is TGCAGCGTTGTAGGTAGGAGCTCCTACGAGCAGTACTTC. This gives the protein CSVVGRSSYEQYF.